This TCR beta chain comes out of a study of T cell repertoires in cytomegalovirus infection (dated by TCRdb to 2018 to 2020). Looking at the study overall: Because public TCR beta signatures pointed to carriage of CMV infection together with the matching HLA type, the HLA type of each donor mattered for the analysis.

Sequencing used an Illumina HiSeq 1500. Clones were called with MiXCR by TCRdb after fastp trimmed the public reads at Q25, and only in-frame beta chains were retained. CDR3 protein sequences are deduplicated, and each keeps its most common genes and DNA. The sample has 90,000 to 120,000 distinct CDR3 sequences on record, around 22% of them singletons. Jointly, the top ten make up about two fifths of the sample. A remark on this clonotype: The target of this receptor is not known. The sample holds no much larger clone one base away, and base qualities are not on file.

Study-wide findings and limitations: In both this cohort and an independent approximately 370-donor cohort, the cumulative frequency of public TCR beta family members distinguished carriers of CMV infection plus the relevant HLA type. In the ex vivo response, HLA-C-restricted CMV-specific TCR beta clonotypes were dominant, and in two of eight donors the single most frequent clonotype came from this HLA-C-restricted group.

The germline V gene (reference sequence) provides CDR1 LNHDA and CDR2 SQIVND. Counted from cysteine to phenylalanine, this CDR3 has 12 amino acids. Only the CDR3 portion is preserved as DNA: 36 bases, with reading frame beginning at the first base. V sheds 3 bases and J sheds 7 bases, leaving 9 bases between their ends. The chain is made from TRBV19 and TRBJ1-1; the D gene cannot be resolved reliably. The sequencing input was CD8+ T cells from PBMCs. This clonotype originated in a human donor in good health (CMV status not recorded). Some clones in this sample may be carry-over from other donors' samples. CDR3 loop: CASSIRAGEAFF. The DNA sequence follows: TGTGCCAGTAGTATCCGGGCGGGTGAAGCTTTCTTT.